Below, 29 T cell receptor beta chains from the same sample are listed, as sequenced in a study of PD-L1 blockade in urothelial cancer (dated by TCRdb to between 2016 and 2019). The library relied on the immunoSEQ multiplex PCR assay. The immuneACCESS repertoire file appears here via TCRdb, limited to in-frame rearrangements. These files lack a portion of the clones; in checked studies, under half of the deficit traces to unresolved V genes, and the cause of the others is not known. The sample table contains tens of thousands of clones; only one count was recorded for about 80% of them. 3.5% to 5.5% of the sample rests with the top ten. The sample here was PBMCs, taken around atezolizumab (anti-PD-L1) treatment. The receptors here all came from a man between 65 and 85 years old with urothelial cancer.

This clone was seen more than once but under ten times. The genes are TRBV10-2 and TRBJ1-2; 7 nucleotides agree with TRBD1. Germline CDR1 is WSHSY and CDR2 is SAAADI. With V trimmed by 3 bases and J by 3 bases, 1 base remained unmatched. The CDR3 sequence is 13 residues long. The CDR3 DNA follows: TGCGCCAGCAGTGAAGGGACAGACTATGGCTACACCTTC. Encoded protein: CASSEGTDYGYTF.

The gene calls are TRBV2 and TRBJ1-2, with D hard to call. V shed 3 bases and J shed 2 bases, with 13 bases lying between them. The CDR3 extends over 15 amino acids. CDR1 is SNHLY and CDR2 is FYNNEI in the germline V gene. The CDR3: CASSEDSFLNYGYTF. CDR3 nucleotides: TGTGCCAGCAGTGAGGACTCTTTCTTAAACTATGGCTACACCTTC.

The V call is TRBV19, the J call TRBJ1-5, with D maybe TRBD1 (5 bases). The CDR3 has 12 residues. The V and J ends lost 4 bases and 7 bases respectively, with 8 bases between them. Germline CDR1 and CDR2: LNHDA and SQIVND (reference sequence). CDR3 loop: CASSTTEQPQHF. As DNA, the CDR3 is TGTGCCAGTAGTACGACAGAACAGCCCCAGCATTTT.

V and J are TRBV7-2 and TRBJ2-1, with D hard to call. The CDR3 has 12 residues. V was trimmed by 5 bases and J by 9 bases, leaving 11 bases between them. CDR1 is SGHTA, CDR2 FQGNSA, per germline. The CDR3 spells CASSRRRGEQFF. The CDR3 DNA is TGTGCCAGCAGCCGACGACGAGGTGAGCAGTTCTTC.

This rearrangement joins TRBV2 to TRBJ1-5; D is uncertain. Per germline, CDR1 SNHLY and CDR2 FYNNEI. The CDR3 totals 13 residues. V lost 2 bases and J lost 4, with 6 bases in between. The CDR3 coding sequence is TGTGCCAGCAGTGAATTTCCAAATCAGCCCCAGCATTTT. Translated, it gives CASSEFPNQPQHF.

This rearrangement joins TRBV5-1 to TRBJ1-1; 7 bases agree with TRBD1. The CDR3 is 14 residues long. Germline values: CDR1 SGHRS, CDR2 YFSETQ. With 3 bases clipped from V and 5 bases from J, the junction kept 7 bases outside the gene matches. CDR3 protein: CASSSTGMVTEAFF. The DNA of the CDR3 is TGCGCCAGCAGCTCGACAGGGATGGTTACTGAAGCTTTCTTT. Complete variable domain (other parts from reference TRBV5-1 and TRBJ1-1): KAGVTQTPRYLIKTRGQQVTLSCSPISGHRSVSWYQQTPGQGLQFLFEYFSETQRNKGNFPGRFSGRQFSNSRSEMNVSTLELGDSALYLCASSSTGMVTEAFFGQGTRLTVV.

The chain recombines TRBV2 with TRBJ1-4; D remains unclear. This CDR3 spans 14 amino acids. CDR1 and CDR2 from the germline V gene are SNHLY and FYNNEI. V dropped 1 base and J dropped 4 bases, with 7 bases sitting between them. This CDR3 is CASSEETDNEKLFF. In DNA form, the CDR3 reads TGTGCCAGCAGTGAAGAAACAGATAATGAAAAACTGTTTTTT.

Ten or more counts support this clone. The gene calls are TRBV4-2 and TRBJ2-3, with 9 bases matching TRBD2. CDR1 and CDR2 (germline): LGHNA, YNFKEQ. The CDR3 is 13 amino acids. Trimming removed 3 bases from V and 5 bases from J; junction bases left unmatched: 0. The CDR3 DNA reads TGTGCCAGCAGCCAGACTAGCGGAGATACGCAGTATTTT. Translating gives CASSQTSGDTQYF.

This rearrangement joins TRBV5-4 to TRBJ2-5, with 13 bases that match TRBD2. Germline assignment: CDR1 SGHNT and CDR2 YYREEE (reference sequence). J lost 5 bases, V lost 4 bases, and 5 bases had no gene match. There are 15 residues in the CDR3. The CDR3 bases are TGTGCCAGCAGCGGACTAGCGGGAGTAATTGAGACCCAGTACTTC. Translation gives CASSGLAGVIETQYF.

The CDR3 DNA follows: TGCGCCAGCAGCCCGGCAGGGGGCGGAGGCACTGAAGCTTTCTTT. Protein: CASSPAGGGGTEAFF. This chain links TRBV5-1 with TRBJ1-1, with TRBD1 identical over 8 bases. Germline V gives CDR1 SGHRS, CDR2 YFSETQ. V trimming: 4 bases; J trimming: 4 bases; junction bases outside the gene matches: 9. This CDR3 spans 15 amino acids.

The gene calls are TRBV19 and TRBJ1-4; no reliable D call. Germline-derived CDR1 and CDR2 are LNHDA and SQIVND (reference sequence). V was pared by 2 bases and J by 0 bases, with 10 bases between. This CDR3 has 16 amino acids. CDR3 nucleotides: TGTGCCAGTAGTATAACGTCAGTACCAACTAATGAAAAACTGTTTTTT. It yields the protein CASSITSVPTNEKLFF.

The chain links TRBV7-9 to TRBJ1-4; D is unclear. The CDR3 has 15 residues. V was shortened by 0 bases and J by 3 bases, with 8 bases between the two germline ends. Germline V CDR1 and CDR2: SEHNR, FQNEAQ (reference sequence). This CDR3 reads CASSLARGPNEKLFF. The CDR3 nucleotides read TGTGCCAGCAGCTTAGCGCGTGGGCCTAATGAAAAACTGTTTTTT.

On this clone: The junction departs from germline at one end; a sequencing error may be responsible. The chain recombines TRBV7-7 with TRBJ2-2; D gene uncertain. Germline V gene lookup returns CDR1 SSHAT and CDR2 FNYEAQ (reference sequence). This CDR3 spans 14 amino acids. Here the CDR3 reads CASRTSANTGELFF. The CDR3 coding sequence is TGTGCTAGCAGAACCAGCGCGAACACCGGGGAGCTGTTTTTT.

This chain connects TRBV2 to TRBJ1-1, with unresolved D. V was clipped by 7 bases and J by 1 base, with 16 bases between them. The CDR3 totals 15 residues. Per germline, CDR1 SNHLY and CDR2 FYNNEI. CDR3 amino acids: CASIPGFRRNTEAFF. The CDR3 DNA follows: TGTGCCAGCATTCCGGGTTTCAGACGGAACACTGAAGCTTTCTTT.

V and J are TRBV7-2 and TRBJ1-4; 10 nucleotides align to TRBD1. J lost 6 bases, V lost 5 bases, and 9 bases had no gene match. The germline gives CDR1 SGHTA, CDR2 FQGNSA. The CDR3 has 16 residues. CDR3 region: CASSQTLGQGYEKLFF. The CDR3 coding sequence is TGTGCCAGCAGCCAAACCTTGGGACAGGGGTATGAAAAACTGTTTTTT. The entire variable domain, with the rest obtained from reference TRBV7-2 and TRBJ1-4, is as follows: GAGVSQSPSNKVTEKGKDVELRCDPISGHTALYWYRQSLGQGLEFLIYFQGNSAPDKSGLPSDRFSAERTGGSVSTLTIQRTQQEDSAVYLCASSQTLGQGYEKLFFGSGTQLSVL.

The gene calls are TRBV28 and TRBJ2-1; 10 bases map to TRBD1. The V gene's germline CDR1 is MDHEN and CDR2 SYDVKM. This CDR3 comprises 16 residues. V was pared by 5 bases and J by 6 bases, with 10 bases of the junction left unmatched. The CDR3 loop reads CASSVLPGTGANEQFF. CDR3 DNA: TGTGCCAGCAGTGTCCTACCCGGGACAGGGGCCAATGAGCAGTTCTTC.

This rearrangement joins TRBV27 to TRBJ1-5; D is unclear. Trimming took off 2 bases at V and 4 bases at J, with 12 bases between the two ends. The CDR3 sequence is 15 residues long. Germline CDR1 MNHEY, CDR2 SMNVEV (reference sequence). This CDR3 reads CASSLMGRPNQPQHF. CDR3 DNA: TGTGCCAGCAGTTTAATGGGCAGGCCGAATCAGCCCCAGCATTTT.

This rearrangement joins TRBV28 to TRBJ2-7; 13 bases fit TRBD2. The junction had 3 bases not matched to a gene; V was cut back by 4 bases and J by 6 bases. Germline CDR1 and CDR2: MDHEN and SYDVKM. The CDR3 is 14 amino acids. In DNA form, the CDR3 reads TGTGCCAGCAGTTCGGGACTAGCGGGACGCGAGCAGTACTTC. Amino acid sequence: CASSSGLAGREQYF.

The CDR3 nucleotides read TGCGCCAGCAGCCCCGAACCACACGGAGATGGCTACACCTTC. Encoded protein: CASSPEPHGDGYTF. V usage is TRBV5-1 and J usage is TRBJ1-2; D is uncertain. Germline V CDR1 and CDR2: SGHRS, YFSETQ. Trimming pared 4 bases from V and 6 bases from J, leaving 16 bases between. The CDR3 has 14 residues.

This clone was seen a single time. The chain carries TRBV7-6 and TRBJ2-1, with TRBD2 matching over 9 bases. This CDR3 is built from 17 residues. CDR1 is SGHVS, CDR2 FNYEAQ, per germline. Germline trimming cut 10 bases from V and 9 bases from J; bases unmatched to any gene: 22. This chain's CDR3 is CATSRGLAGDGSGEQFF. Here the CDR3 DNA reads TGTGCCACCTCTAGGGGGTTAGCGGGAGATGGAAGCGGTGAGCAGTTCTTC.

The DNA for the CDR3 is TGCAGCGTCCCCCCGTATGATAGCGGGAGATACGAGCAGTACTTC. As protein: CSVPPYDSGRYEQYF. The rearrangement joins TRBV29-1 to TRBJ2-7, with 9 nucleotides matching TRBD2. The CDR3 has 15 amino acids. Germline V gene data show CDR1 as SQVTM and CDR2 as ANQGSEA. J gave up 4 bases and V 6 bases, and 13 bases lay outside the gene matches.

The CDR3 nucleotides are TGTGCAAGCCGGCGGACAGGGAACTACGAGCAGTACTTC. This sequence encodes CASRRTGNYEQYF. V is TRBV12-2 and J is TRBJ2-7; the table's TRBD1 call for D was not verified on the DNA. TRBV12-2 represents a pseudogene. This CDR3 is 13 amino acids long.

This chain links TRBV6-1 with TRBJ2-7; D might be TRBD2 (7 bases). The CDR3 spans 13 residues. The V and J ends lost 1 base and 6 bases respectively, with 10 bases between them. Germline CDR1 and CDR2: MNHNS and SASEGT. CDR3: CASSEEGGGEQYF. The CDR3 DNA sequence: TGTGCCAGCAGTGAAGAGGGGGGGGGCGAGCAGTACTTC.

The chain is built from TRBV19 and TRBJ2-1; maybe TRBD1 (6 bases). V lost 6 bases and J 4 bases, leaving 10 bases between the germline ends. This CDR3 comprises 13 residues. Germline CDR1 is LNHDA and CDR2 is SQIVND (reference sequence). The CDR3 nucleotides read TGTGCCAGTAGCAGGGGCACATACAATGAGCAGTTCTTC. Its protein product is CASSRGTYNEQFF. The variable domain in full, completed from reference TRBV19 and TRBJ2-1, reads DGGITQSPKYLFRKEGQNVTLSCEQNLNHDAMYWYRQDPGQGLRLIYYSQIVNDFQKGDIAEGYSVSREKKESFPLTVTSAQKNPTAFYLCASSRGTYNEQFFGPGTRLTVL.

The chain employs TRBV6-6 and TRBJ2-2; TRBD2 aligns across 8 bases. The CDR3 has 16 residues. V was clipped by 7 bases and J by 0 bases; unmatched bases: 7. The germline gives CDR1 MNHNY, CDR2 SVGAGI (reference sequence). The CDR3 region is CASTHRAGANTGELFF. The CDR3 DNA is TGTGCCAGCACCCACCGAGCGGGAGCGAACACCGGGGAGCTGTTTTTT.

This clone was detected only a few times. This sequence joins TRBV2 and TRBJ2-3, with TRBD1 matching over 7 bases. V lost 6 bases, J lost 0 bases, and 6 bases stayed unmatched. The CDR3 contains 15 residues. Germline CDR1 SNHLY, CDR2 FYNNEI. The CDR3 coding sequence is TGTGCCAGCAGCCGAGGGACAGCCAGCACAGATACGCAGTATTTT. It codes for CASSRGTASTDTQYF.

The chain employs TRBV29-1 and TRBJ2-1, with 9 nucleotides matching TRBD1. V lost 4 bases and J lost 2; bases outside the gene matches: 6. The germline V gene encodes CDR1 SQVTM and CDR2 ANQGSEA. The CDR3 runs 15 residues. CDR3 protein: CSVARGTGTYNEQFF. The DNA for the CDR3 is TGCAGCGTTGCAAGGGGGACAGGGACCTACAATGAGCAGTTCTTC.

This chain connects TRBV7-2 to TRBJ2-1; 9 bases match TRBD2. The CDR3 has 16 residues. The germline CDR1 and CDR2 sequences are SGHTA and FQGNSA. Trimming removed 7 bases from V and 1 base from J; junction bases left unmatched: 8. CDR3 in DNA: TGTGCCAGCAACCAACGGCGGGAGGGATCCTACAATGAGCAGTTCTTC. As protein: CASNQRREGSYNEQFF.

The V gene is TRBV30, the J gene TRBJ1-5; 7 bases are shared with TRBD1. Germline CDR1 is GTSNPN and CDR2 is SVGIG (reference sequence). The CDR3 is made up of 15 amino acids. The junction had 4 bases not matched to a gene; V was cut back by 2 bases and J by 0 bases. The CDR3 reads CAWSPGTASNQPQHF. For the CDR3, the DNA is TGTGCCTGGAGTCCCGGGACAGCTAGCAATCAGCCCCAGCATTTT.